These 17 T cell receptor gamma chains share one sample of origin, sequenced in a study of Vδ1+ human thymocytes. Sequences come from RNA converted to cDNA by reverse transcription. Multiplex PCR used pooled V-gene forward primers and a constant-region reverse primer to amplify CDR3s. TCRdb called clones from the multiplex PCR reads again using CATT. The sample has tens of thousands of gamma-chain clones; about 13% are singletons. The study, taken as a whole, reports: Thymic TRG and TRD repertoires appeared highly polyclonal.

These TCRs are of unknown antigen specificity. The sequenced sample was Vdelta1+ gamma-delta thymocytes from the thymus. The subset: FACS-sorted CD3+ TCRalphabeta- TCRVdelta1+ TCRVdelta2- thymocytes. These receptors all stem from a child under two years old who had congenital heart surgery.

V gene TRGV8 combines with J gene TRGJP2. The length of the CDR3 is 14 residues. Losses at the gene ends were 5 bases for V and 0 bases for J; bases not matched to a gene: 3. Germline assignment: CDR1 VENAVY and CDR2 YDSYNSRV. The CDR3 region has the DNA TGTGCCACCTGGGCCTATAGTAGTGATTGGATCAAGACGTTT. This gives the protein CATWAYSSDWIKTF.

Note on this clone: This specimen includes other DNA sequences encoding the same CDR3. The genes are TRGV2 and TRGJ1 or TRGJ2. The CDR3 has 12 amino acids. J gave up 5 bases and V 1 base, and 2 bases lay outside the gene matches. The germline gives CDR1 EGSNGY, CDR2 YDSYNSKV. The CDR3 loop reads CATWDGHYKKLF. CDR3 in DNA: TGTGCCACCTGGGACGGCCATTATAAGAAACTCTTT.

This clone was picked up a small number of times. The chain couples TRGV8 to TRGJP1. Germline lookup yields CDR1 VENAVY and CDR2 YDSYNSRV. V shed 1 base, J shed 0 bases, and the junction held 20 bases outside the gene matches. This CDR3 is built from 21 residues. The CDR3 here is CATWDSTPTVLVNTTGWFKIF. CDR3 DNA: TGTGCCACCTGGGATAGTACACCTACGGTCTTGGTTAATACCACTGGTTGGTTCAAGATATTT.

This clone has a handful of counts. The chain joins TRGV9 to TRGJ1 or TRGJ2. The CDR3 extends over 14 amino acids. V trimming: 3 bases; J trimming: 2 bases; junction bases outside the gene matches: 7. The germline CDR1 and CDR2 sequences are GITISATS and ISYDGTV (reference sequence). CDR3 protein: CALWETRYYYKKLF. The CDR3 nucleotides read TGTGCCTTGTGGGAGACCCGCTATTATTATAAGAAACTCTTT.

This clone occurred a few times. A read error may produce the germline difference seen at one junction end. The chain uses TRGV9 and TRGJ1 or TRGJ2. The CDR3 sequence is 11 residues long. Germline V CDR1 and CDR2: GITISATS, ISYDGTV (reference sequence). The CDR3 DNA reads as TGTGCCTTGTGGGGCGTTGCGGGGAAGGTCTTT. This encodes CALWGVAGKVF.

This clone showed up just a few times. The chain recombines TRGV3 with TRGJP1. Trimming took 5 bases from V and 0 from J; bases not matched to a gene: 9. Germline lookup yields CDR1 VTNTFY and CDR2 YDVSTARD (reference sequence). CDR3 length: 16 amino acids. CDR3 amino acids: CATWGREYTTGWFKIF. CDR3 DNA: TGTGCCACCTGGGGGCGAGAATATACCACTGGTTGGTTCAAGATATTT.

This clone has just a few counts. This chain uses TRGV5 with TRGJ1 or TRGJ2. The V segment lost 3 bases and the J segment 3 bases; nucleotides outside the gene matches: 11. The CDR3 consists of 15 residues. Germline V CDR1 and CDR2: VINAFY, YDVSNSKD. The CDR3 DNA is TGTGCCACCTGGGACGGTTCCCTGGTTTATTATAAGAAACTCTTT. Residues: CATWDGSLVYYKKLF.

The sample holds a few counts of this clone. Given a much more abundant clone one base away, this may be a read error. The V and J genes are TRGV2 and TRGJ1 or TRGJ2. The CDR3 runs 13 residues. CDR1 EGSNGY and CDR2 YDSYNSKV come from the germline V gene. The V gene end was trimmed by 1 base and the J gene end by 1 base; junction bases not matched to a gene: 1. CDR3 sequence (DNA): TGTGCCACCTGGGACGGCAATTATTATAAGAAACTCTTT. Amino acid sequence: CATWDGNYYKKLF.

On this clone: Possible read error: a much larger clone is one base away. Other DNA sequences from this sample encode an identical CDR3 as well. The J gene is TRGJ1 or TRGJ2, the V gene TRGV2. This CDR3 has 12 residues. Per germline, CDR1 EGSNGY and CDR2 YDSYNSKV. J lost 6 bases, V lost 1 base, and 3 bases had no gene match. Here the CDR3 reads CATWDGPYKKLF. The CDR3 DNA reads as TGTGCCACCTGGGACGGACCTTATAAGAAACTCTTT.

The sample holds a few counts of this clone. The J gene is TRGJ1 or TRGJ2, the V gene TRGV9. CDR1 GITISATS and CDR2 ISYDGTV come from the germline V gene (reference sequence). The CDR3 totals 15 residues. Unmatched junction bases numbered 8, after V lost 1 base and J lost 2 bases. The CDR3 sequence is CALWEVSGHYYKKLF. In DNA form, the CDR3 reads TGTGCCTTGTGGGAGGTCTCAGGGCATTATTATAAGAAACTCTTT.

Only a few counts were recorded for this clone. The chain combines TRGV9 with TRGJ1 or TRGJ2. The CDR3 sequence is 13 residues long. The V segment lost 3 bases and the J segment 3 bases; nucleotides outside the gene matches: 5. In germline, CDR1 is GITISATS, CDR2 ISYDGTV (reference sequence). This CDR3 reads CALWEICYYKKLF. CDR3 sequence (DNA): TGTGCCTTGTGGGAGATTTGTTATTATAAGAAACTCTTT.

This clone was found a few times. The V gene is TRGV3, the J gene TRGJ1 or TRGJ2. The V gene end was trimmed by 3 bases and the J gene end by 3 bases; junction bases not matched to a gene: 8. This CDR3 is built from 14 residues. CDR1 VTNTFY and CDR2 YDVSTARD come from the germline V gene (reference sequence). CDR3 in amino acids: CATWDSRGYYKKLF. In DNA form, the CDR3 reads TGTGCCACCTGGGACTCCCGGGGTTATTATAAGAAACTCTTT.

This clone was detected a few times. This chain joins TRGV9 and TRGJ1 or TRGJ2. J lost 7 bases, V lost 0 bases, and 12 bases had no gene match. This CDR3 is built from 15 residues. Germline CDR1 is GITISATS and CDR2 is ISYDGTV (reference sequence). Written as DNA, the CDR3 is TGTGCCTTGTGGGAGGTGCGGTGGGGTCGATATAAGAAACTCTTT. Residues: CALWEVRWGRYKKLF.

This clone showed up just a few times. This may be a read error, as it is one base from a much larger clone. This sample includes further DNA sequences coding for the same CDR3. V gene TRGV8 combines with J gene TRGJ1 or TRGJ2. The germline gives CDR1 VENAVY, CDR2 YDSYNSRV. There are 12 residues in the CDR3. The CDR3 DNA reads TGCGCCACCTGGGCGAATTATTATAAGAAACTCTTT. Translating it yields CATWANYYKKLF.

V is TRGV8 and J is TRGJP2. V lost 5 bases and J lost 0; bases outside the gene matches: 15. Germline CDR1 VENAVY, CDR2 YDSYNSRV. This CDR3 comprises 18 residues. CDR3 protein: CATWASIPIYSSDWIKTF. CDR3 nucleotides: TGTGCCACCTGGGCCTCCATCCCTATTTATAGTAGTGATTGGATCAAGACGTTT.

This clone was counted between two and nine times. The gene calls are TRGV3 and TRGJ1 or TRGJ2. V lost 6 bases, J lost 3 bases, and 5 bases stayed unmatched. From germline, CDR1 is VTNTFY and CDR2 YDVSTARD (reference sequence). This CDR3 region has 12 residues. The chain's CDR3 is CATWHSYYKKLF. CDR3 in DNA: TGTGCCACCTGGCATTCTTATTATAAGAAACTCTTT.

This clone was recorded a few times. V and J are TRGV4 and TRGJ1 or TRGJ2. Germline V gives CDR1 EGSTGY, CDR2 YDSYTSSV. This CDR3 has 14 residues. Losses at the gene ends were 3 bases for V and 3 bases for J; bases not matched to a gene: 8. As DNA, the CDR3 is TGTGCCACCTGGGATCGGGATCTTTATTATAAGAAACTCTTT. Its protein is CATWDRDLYYKKLF.